The 10 T cell receptor beta chains below were found in one sample sequenced in a study of post-analysis software for immune sequencing data. TCR beta cDNA libraries included unique molecular identifiers. MiXCR, applied by TCRdb to the PCR reads, yields one record per CDR3 protein. The sample carries roughly 650,000 distinct CDR3 sequences, 59% recorded once. Whole-study results and caveats: Compared with controls, patients had more of roughly five TRBV segments, including TRBV5-6, TRBV5-1 and TRBV20-1.

Their antigen targets remain unknown. Material: blood. The source of these receptors is a girl aged 2 to 10 with multiple sclerosis.

This clonotype has more than one count but fewer than ten. V usage is TRBV5-1 and J usage is TRBJ1-2, with a tentative D call TRBD1 (6 bases). Germline V gene sequence: CDR1 SGHRS, CDR2 YFSETQ. CDR3 size: 15 residues. Trimming took off 0 bases at V and 4 bases at J, with 13 bases between the two ends. The DNA of the CDR3 is TGCGCCAGCAGCTTGGCCGGGGGCGAGGGCTATGGCTACACCTTC. It codes for CASSLAGGEGYGYTF.

The V call is TRBV29-1, the J call TRBJ1-2, with D tentatively TRBD1 (5 bases). Germline CDR1 is SQVTM and CDR2 is ANQGSEA. V was clipped by 7 bases and J by 4 bases, with 16 bases between them. The CDR3 spans 13 residues. The CDR3 nucleotides are TGCAGCGCCGGAGGAGGGCAGGGCTATGGCTACACCTTC. It translates to CSAGGGQGYGYTF.

This clonotype was detected only a few times. The V gene is TRBV20-1, the J gene TRBJ1-1, with D hard to call. The CDR3 runs 12 residues. Germline loops: CDR1 DFQATT, CDR2 SNEGSKA (reference sequence). Between the trimmed V and J ends, which lost 3 bases and 5 bases, there was a span of 10 bases. CDR3 sequence: CSASEGFTEAFF. The CDR3 DNA follows: TGCAGTGCTAGCGAAGGGTTTACTGAAGCTTTCTTT.

The CDR3: CSARSGAGGRTEAFF. Written as DNA, the CDR3 is TGCAGTGCTAGATCTGGGGCAGGGGGAAGGACTGAAGCTTTCTTT. The J gene is TRBJ1-1, the V gene TRBV20-1; 7 bases align to TRBD1. The germline CDR1 and CDR2 sequences are DFQATT and SNEGSKA (reference sequence). V lost 2 bases to trimming and J lost 5 bases; unmatched junction nucleotides: 11. This CDR3 is 15 amino acids long.

This chain joins TRBV5-1 and TRBJ1-2; perhaps TRBD1 as D (6 bases). The CDR3 runs to 15 residues. V dropped 3 bases and J dropped 5 bases, with 17 bases sitting between them. CDR1 is SGHRS and CDR2 is YFSETQ in the germline V gene. The CDR3, as DNA: TGCGCCAGCAGCTCCGGACAGACTGTCCCTTATGGCTACACCTTC. The encoded protein is CASSSGQTVPYGYTF.

The gene calls are TRBV24-1 and TRBJ2-3, with 9 bases fitting TRBD2. This CDR3 spans 15 amino acids. CDR1 is KGHDR and CDR2 is SFDVKD in the germline V gene. Trimming took 3 bases from V and 2 from J; bases not matched to a gene: 2. The CDR3 sequence is CATSDGGGATDTQYF. The CDR3 nucleotides read TGTGCCACCAGTGATGGCGGGGGGGCCACAGATACGCAGTATTTT.

This clonotype was seen more than once but under ten times. The V gene is TRBV11-2, the J gene TRBJ2-2, with TRBD2 matching over 11 bases. V trimming: 7 bases; J trimming: 6 bases; junction bases outside the gene matches: 1. The CDR3 runs 13 residues. Germline V gene lookup returns CDR1 SGHAT and CDR2 FQNNGV. The CDR3 is CASMGLAAGELFF. As DNA, the CDR3 is TGTGCCAGCATGGGACTAGCGGCCGGGGAGCTGTTTTTT.

This clonotype was counted only a few times. The chain combines TRBV5-1 with TRBJ1-5, with D possibly being TRBD1 (5 bases). Trimming took off 1 base at V and 6 bases at J, with 14 bases between the two ends. CDR3 length equals 15 residues. The germline V gene has CDR1 SGHRS and CDR2 YFSETQ. The CDR3 reads CASSLQGSSSQPQHF. The CDR3 DNA follows: TGCGCCAGCAGCTTGCAGGGCAGCTCCTCTCAGCCCCAGCATTTT.

The V and J genes are TRBV2 and TRBJ1-4; the D is unclear. V lost 4 bases and J 7 bases, leaving 4 bases between the germline ends. The CDR3 is made up of 11 amino acids. Germline CDR1 SNHLY, CDR2 FYNNEI. CDR3 DNA sequence: TGTGCCAGCAGTGGAGTTGAAAAACTGTTTTTT. The encoded protein is CASSGVEKLFF.

This clonotype turned up a few times. An end of the junction differs from the germline gene, which may be a read error. The V and J genes are TRBV10-1 and TRBJ2-7; TRBD2 might be the D (6 bases). The DNA end is a closer match to TRBJ2-5, so the J assignment may be wrong. Germline lookup yields CDR1 WNHNN and CDR2 SYGVQD (reference sequence). The CDR3 has 16 amino acids. The CDR3 DNA reads TGTGCCAGCAGTGACACGACTAGAGGGGAACGGGAGACCCAGTACTTC. Its translation: CASSDTTRGERETQYF.